Sequencing of this T cell receptor (beta chain) was carried out in a study of blood T cell repertoires in COVID-19. The overall study: The United States, Italy and Spain were the sources of the acute and convalescent COVID-19 samples. In each case, the material was cDNA or gDNA derived from T cells, B-cell-depleted T cells, or PBMCs.

J lost 2 bases, V lost 2 bases, and 8 bases had no gene match. The CDR3 covers 17 residues. Germline-derived CDR1 and CDR2 are SNHLY and FYNNEI. In the authors' workflow: Reference gene primer amplification gave estimated nucleated cell counts. Profiled with immunoSEQ multiplex PCR; TCRdb holds only in-frame clones, not every one. V and J calls and clone size come straight from that table; D and trimming were deduced from the DNA. The table shows 85,000 to 95,000 clones, with about 91% occurring only once. The sample was peripheral blood. The rearrangement joins TRBV2 to TRBJ2-7; 11 bases are a match to TRBD1. The receptor was derived from a man in his 60s with acute or convalescent COVID-19. The CDR3 coding sequence is TGTGCCAGCAGTGAATTTAATTGGGGACAGGGGGCCTACGAGCAGTACTTC. This codes for CASSEFNWGQGAYEQYF. Looking up the rest from reference TRBV2 and TRBJ2-7 gives the full variable domain: EPEVTQTPSHQVTQMGQEVILRCVPISNHLYFYWYRQILGQKVEFLVSFYNNEISEKSEIFDDQFSVERPDGSNFTLKIRSTKLEDSAMYFCASSEFNWGQGAYEQYFGPGTRLTVT.